The clone carrying this T cell receptor beta chain was picked up a small number of times. The antigen is unknown. The treatment denotes: oral pan-JAK inhibitor, 5-10 mg twice daily. Alopecia areata patients provided lesional scalp punch biopsies and peripheral blood, both collected for the study. This specimen comes from a study of CD8+ T cells in alopecia areata. Across the whole study: Treated patients were given oral tofacitinib, which was dosed at 5 to 10 mg twice daily. Tofacitinib exposure lasted 6 to 18 months, followed by 6 months off drug.

Whole-study findings and limits: Scalp clonality and expanded CD8+ clones among the top 100 were significantly decreased by tofacitinib.

Following extraction, RNA underwent reverse transcription to cDNA, which served as the sequencing template. This table comes from immunoSEQ multiplex PCR, and its TCRdb copy is limited to in-frame clones, with some not included. Of some 4,800 clones listed, 60% are singletons. This CDR3 spans 12 amino acids. V lost 4 bases and J 6 bases, leaving 11 bases between the germline ends. Looked up from germline, CDR1 is SGHKS and CDR2 is YYEKEE (reference sequence). This sequence joins TRBV5-5 and TRBJ2-7; possibly TRBD1 for D (6 bases). This TCR came from a human donor with alopecia areata. The sample consisted of skin, taken around week 37, from a patient treated with tofacitinib. In DNA, the CDR3 is TGTGCCAGCAGCGTCACAGGGTTCGAGCAGTACTTC. Translation gives CASSVTGFEQYF.